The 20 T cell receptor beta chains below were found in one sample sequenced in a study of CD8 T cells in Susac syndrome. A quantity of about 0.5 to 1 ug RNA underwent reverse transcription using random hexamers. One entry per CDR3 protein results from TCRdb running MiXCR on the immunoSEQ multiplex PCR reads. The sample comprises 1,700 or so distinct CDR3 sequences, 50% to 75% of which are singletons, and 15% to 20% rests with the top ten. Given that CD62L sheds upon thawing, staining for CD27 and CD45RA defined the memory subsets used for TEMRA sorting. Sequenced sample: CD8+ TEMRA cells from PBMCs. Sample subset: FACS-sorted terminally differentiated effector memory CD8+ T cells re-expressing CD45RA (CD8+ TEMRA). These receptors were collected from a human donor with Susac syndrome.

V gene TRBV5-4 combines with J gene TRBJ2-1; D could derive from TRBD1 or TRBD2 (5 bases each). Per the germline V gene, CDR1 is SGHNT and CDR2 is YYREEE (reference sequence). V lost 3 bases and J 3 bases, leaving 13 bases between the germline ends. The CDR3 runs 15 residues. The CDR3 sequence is CASSYGTGIYNEQFF. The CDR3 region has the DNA TGTGCCAGCAGCTACGGGACGGGGATCTACAATGAGCAGTTCTTC.

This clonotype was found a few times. The CDR3 nucleotides read TGCGCCAGCAGCCAAGACGTAGGGACAGGGGACTACGAGCAGTACTTC. Its protein is CASSQDVGTGDYEQYF. J is TRBJ2-7 and V is TRBV4-1; 10 nucleotides line up with TRBD1. The CDR3 runs to 16 residues. Trimming cost V 0 bases and J 3 bases; bases outside gene matches: 5. Germline CDR1 and CDR2: MGHRA and YSYEKL.

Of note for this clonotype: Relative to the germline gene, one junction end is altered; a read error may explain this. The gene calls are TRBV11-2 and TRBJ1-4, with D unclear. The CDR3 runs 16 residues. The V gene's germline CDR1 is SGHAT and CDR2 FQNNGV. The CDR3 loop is CAISPPQSVANEKLFF. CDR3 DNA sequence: TGTGCCATCAGCCCCCCCCAGTCAGTGGCTAATGAAAAACTGTTTTTT. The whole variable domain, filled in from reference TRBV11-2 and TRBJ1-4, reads EAGVAQSPRYKIIEKRQSVAFWCNPISGHATLYWYQQILGQGPKLLIQFQNNGVVDDSQLPKDRFSAERLKGVDSTLKIQPAKLEDSAVYLCAISPPQSVANEKLFFGSGTQLSVL.

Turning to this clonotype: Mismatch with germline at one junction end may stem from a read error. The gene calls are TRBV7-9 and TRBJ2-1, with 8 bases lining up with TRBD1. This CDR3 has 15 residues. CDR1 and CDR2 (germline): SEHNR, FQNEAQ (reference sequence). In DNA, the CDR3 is TGTGCCTGCAGCTCCGGGACAGGTATCTACTATGAGCAGTTCTTC. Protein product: CACSSGTGIYYEQFF.

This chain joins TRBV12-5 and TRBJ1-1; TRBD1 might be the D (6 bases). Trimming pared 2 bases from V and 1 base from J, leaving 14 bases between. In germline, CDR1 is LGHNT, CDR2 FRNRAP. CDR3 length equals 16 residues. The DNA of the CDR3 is TGTGCTAGTGGTTTGCCCCCGTCGGGGGCGAACACTGAAGCTTTCTTT. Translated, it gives CASGLPPSGANTEAFF.

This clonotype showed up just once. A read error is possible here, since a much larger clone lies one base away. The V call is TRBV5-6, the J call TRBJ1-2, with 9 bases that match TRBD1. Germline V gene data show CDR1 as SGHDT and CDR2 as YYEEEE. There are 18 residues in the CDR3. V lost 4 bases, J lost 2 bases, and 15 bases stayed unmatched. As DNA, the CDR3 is TGTGCCAGCAGCGTGCCGGACAGGGGCCGCGCTACAAACTATGGCTACACCTTC. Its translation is CASSVPDRGRATNYGYTF.

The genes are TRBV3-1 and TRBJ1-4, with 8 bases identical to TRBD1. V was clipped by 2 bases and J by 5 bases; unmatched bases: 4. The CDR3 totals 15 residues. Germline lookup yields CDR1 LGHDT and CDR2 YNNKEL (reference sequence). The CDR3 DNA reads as TGTGCCAGCAGCCAACCGGGACAGGAGAATGAAAAACTGTTTTTT. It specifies CASSQPGQENEKLFF.

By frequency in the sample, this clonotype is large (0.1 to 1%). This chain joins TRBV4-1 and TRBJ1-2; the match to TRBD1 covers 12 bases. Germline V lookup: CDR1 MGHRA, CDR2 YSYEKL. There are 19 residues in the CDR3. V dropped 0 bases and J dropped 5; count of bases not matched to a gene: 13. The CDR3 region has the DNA TGCGCCAGCAGCCAAGATTTGGGGACAGGGGGCGCTGGGAGTTATGGCTACACCTTC. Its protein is CASSQDLGTGGAGSYGYTF.

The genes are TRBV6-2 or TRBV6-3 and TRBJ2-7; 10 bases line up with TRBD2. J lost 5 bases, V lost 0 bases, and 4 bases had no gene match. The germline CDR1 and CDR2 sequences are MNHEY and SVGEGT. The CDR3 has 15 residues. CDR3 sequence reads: CASSYSPSGGDEQYF. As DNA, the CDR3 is TGTGCCAGCAGTTACTCCCCTAGCGGGGGTGACGAGCAGTACTTC.

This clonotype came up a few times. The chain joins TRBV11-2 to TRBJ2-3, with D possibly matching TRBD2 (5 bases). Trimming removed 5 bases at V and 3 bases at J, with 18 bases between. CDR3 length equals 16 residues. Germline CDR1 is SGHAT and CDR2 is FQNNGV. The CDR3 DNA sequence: TGTGCCAGCAGCATCCGGGGAGTGGAGCGGACAGATACGCAGTATTTT. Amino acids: CASSIRGVERTDTQYF.

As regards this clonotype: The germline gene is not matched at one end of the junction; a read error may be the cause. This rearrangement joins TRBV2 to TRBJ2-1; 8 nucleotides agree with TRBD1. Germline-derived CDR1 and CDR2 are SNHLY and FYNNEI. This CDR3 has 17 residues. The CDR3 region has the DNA TGTGCTAGCAATGATTTCGGACAGGGTGGGCGGGACAATGAGCAGTTCTTC. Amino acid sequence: CASNDFGQGGRDNEQFF.

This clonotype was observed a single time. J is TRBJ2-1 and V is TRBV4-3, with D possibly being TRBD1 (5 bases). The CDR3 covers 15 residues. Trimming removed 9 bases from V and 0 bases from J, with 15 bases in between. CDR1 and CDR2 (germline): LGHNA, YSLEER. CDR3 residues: CASSIRTTSYNEQFF. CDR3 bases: TGCGCCAGTAGCATAAGGACAACCTCCTACAATGAGCAGTTCTTC.

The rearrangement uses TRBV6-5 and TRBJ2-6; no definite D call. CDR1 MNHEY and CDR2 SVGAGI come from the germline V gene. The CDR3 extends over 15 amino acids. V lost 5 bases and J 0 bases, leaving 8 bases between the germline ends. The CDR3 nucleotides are TGTGCCAGCAGTCATACTCCCTCTGGGGCCAACGTCCTGACTTTC. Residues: CASSHTPSGANVLTF.

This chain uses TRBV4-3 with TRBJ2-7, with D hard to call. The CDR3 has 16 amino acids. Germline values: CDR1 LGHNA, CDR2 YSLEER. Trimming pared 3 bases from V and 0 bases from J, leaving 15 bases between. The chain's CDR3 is CASSHDLAGTSYEQYF. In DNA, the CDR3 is TGCGCCAGCAGCCATGATTTAGCAGGTACCTCCTACGAGCAGTACTTC.

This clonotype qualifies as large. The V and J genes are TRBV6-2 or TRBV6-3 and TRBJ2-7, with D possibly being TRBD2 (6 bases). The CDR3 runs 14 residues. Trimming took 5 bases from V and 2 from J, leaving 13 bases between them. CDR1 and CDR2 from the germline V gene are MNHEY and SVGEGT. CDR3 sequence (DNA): TGTGCCAGCAGTCAATCCCCGGGAGCCTACGAGCAGTACTTC. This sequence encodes CASSQSPGAYEQYF.

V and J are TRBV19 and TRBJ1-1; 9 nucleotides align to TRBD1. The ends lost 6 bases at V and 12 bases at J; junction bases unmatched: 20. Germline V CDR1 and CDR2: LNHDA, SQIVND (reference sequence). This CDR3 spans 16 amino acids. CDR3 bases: TGTGCCAGTAGGGTATTCTCGGGACAGGGCGACACTGATCCTTTCTTT. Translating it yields CASRVFSGQGDTDPFF.

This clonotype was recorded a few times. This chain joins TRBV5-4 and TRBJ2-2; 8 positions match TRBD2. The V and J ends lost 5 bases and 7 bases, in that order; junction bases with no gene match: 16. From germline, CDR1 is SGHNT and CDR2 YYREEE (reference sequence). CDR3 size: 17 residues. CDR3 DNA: TGTGCCAGCAGTGTCCAAGAATTCGGGGGGGCACTCGGGGAGCTGTTTTTT. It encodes CASSVQEFGGALGELFF.

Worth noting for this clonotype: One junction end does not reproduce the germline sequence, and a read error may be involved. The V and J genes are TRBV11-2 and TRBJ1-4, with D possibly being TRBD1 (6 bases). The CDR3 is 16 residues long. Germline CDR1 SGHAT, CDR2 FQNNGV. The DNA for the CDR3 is TGTGCCTGCAGCCCCCCCCAGGCAGGGGCTTTTGAAAAACTGTTTTTT. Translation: CACSPPQAGAFEKLFF.

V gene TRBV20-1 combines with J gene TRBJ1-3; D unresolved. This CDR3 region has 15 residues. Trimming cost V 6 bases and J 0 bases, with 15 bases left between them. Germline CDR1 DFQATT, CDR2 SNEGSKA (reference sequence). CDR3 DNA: TGCAGTGCCGGGGAGAGATCCCACTCTGGAAACACCATATATTTT. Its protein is CSAGERSHSGNTIYF.

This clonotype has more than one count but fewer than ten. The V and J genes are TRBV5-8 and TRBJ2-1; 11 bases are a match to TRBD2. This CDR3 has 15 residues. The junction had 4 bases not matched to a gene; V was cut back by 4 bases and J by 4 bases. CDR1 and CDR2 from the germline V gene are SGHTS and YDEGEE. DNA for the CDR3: TGTGCCAGCAGCATGGGACTAGCGGCGTACAATGAGCAGTTCTTC. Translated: CASSMGLAAYNEQFF.